One T cell receptor (beta chain) is described in this entry. One junction end disagrees with the germline gene, perhaps due to a read error. Genomic DNA was employed as the template in profiling TCR beta VDJ and CDR3. TCRdb ran MiXCR on the reads and lists one entry per CDR3 protein. In the table there are more than 150,000 distinct CDR3 sequences, just under 50% of which are singletons. Flow cytometry had shown expanded CD8+CD57+ cells in the patients chosen for sequencing. Each of the patients presented with severe acquired aplastic anemia. The sample is drawn from a study of CD8+CD57+ T cells in acquired aplastic anemia. Material: sorted CD4+, CD8+, or CD8+CD57+ T cells (not recorded which) from PBMCs. The TCR sequence derives from a human donor with aplastic anemia.

CDR3: CASSYDWAPNTDAFF. CDR3 bases: TGTGCCAGCAGTTACGACTGGGCGCCGAACACTGATGCTTTCTTT. The rearrangement links TRBV6-5 to TRBJ1-1; D is ambiguous. Germline V gene data show CDR1 as MNHEY and CDR2 as SVGAGI. The CDR3 spans 15 residues.